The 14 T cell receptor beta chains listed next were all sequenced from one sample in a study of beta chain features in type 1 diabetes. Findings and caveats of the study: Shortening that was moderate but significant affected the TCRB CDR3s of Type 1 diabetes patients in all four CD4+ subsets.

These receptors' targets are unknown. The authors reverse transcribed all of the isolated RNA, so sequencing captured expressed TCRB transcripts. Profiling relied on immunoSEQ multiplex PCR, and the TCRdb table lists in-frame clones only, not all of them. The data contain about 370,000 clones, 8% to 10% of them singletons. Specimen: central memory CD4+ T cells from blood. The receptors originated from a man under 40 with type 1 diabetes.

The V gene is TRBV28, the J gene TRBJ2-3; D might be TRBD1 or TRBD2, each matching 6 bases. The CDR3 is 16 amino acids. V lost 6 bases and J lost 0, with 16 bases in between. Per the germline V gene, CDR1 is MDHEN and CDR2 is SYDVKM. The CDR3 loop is CASSLQGGPSTDTQYF. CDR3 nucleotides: TGTGCCAGCAGCCTACAGGGAGGCCCTAGCACAGATACGCAGTATTTT.

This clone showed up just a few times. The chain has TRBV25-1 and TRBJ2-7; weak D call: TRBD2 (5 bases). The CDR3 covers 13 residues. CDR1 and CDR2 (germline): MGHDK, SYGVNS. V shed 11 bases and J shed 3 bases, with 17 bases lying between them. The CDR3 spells CASRGSGNYEQYF. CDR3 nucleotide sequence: TGTGCCTCACGAGGAAGCGGAAACTACGAGCAGTACTTC.

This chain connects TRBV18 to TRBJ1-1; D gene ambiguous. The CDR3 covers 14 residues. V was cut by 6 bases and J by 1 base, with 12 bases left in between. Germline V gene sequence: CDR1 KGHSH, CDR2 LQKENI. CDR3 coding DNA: TGTGCCAGCTCCCCGCCACGGTGGAACACTGAAGCTTTCTTT. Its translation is CASSPPRWNTEAFF. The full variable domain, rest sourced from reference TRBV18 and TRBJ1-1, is NAGVMQNPRHLVRRRGQEARLRCSPMKGHSHVYWYRQLPEEGLKFMVYLQKENIIDESGMPKERFSAEFPKEGPSILRIQQVVRGDSAAYFCASSPPRWNTEAFFGQGTRLTVV.

CDR3 sequence: CASTQDLTETQFF. The CDR3 DNA is TGTGCCAGCACCCAAGACCTAACAGAAACGCAGTTCTTC. The chain has TRBV11-3 and TRBJ2-1; D not resolved. CDR3 length: 13 residues. Trimming took off 7 bases at V and 12 bases at J, with 19 bases between the two ends. Germline assignment: CDR1 SGHNT and CDR2 YENEEA.

CDR3 residues: CASSYKDQPQHF. CDR3 nucleotide sequence: TGTGCCAGCAGCTACAAAGATCAGCCCCAGCATTTT. This chain uses TRBV7-2 with TRBJ1-5; D not certain. Germline CDR1 and CDR2: SGHTA and FQGNSA. Trimming shortened V by 4 bases and J by 5 bases, and 6 bases separated the two germline ends. The CDR3 has 12 amino acids.

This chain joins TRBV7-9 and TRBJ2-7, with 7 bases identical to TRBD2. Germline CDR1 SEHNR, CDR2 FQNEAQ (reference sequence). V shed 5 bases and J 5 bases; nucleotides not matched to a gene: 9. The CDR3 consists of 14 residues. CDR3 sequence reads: CASSPRGSGNEQYF. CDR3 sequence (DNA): TGTGCCAGCAGCCCCCGCGGGAGCGGGAACGAGCAGTACTTC. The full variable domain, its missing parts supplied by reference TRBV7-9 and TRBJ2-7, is DTGVSQNPRHKITKRGQNVTFRCDPISEHNRLYWYRQTLGQGPEFLTYFQNEAQLEKSRLLSDRFSAERPKGSFSTLEIQRTEQGDSAMYLCASSPRGSGNEQYFGPGTRLTVT.

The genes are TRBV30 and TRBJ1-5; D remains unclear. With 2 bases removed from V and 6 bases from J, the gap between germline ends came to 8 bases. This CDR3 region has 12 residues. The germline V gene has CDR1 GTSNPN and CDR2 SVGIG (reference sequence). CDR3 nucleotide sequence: TGTGCCTGGAGTCCTATAGGTCAGCCCCAGCATTTT. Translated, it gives CAWSPIGQPQHF.

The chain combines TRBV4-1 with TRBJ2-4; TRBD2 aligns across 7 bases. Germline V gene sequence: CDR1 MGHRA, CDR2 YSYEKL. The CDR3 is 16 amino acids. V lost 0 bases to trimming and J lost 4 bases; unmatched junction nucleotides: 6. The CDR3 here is CASSQDWVGGKNIQYF. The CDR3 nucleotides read TGCGCCAGCAGCCAAGATTGGGTGGGGGGGAAAAACATTCAGTACTTC.

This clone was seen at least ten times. The CDR3 coding sequence is TGTGCCAGCAACTTCCGGTGGGGCGACACTGAAGCTTTCTTT. Amino acids: CASNFRWGDTEAFF. V and J are TRBV7-2 and TRBJ1-1; maybe TRBD1 (5 bases). Trimming stripped 7 bases from V and 3 bases from J, with 15 bases between. Germline loops: CDR1 SGHTA, CDR2 FQGNSA. The length of the CDR3 is 14 residues.

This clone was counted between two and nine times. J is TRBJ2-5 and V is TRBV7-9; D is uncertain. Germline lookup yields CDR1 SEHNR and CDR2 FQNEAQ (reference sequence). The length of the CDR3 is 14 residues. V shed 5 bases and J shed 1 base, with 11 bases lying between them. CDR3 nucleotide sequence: TGTGCCAGCAGCCACACGTGGGCCCAAGAGACCCAGTACTTC. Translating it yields CASSHTWAQETQYF.

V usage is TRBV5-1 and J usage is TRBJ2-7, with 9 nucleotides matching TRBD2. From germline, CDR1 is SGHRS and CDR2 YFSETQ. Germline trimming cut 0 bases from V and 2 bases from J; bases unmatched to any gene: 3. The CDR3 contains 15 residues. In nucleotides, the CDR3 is TGCGCCAGCAGCTTGGGGGGACTAGCCACCTACGAGCAGTACTTC. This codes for CASSLGGLATYEQYF.

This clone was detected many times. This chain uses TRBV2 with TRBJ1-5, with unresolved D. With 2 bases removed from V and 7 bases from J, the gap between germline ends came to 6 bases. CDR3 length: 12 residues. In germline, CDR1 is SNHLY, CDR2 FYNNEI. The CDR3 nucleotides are TGTGCCAGCAGTGAATTCACCCAGCCCCAGCATTTT. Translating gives CASSEFTQPQHF.

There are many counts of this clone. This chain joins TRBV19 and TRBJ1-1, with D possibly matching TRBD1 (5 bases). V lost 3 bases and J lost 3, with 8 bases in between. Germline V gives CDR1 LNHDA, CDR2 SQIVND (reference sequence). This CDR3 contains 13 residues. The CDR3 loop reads CASSIMTDTEAFF. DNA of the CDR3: TGTGCCAGTAGTATTATGACAGACACTGAAGCTTTCTTT.

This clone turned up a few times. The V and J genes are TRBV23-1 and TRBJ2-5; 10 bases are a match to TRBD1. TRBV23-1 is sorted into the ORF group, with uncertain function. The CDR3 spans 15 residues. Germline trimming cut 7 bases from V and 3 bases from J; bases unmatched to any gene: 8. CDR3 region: CASTSGTGVEETQYF. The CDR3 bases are TGCGCCAGCACTTCCGGGACAGGGGTTGAAGAGACCCAGTACTTC.